The clone carrying this T cell receptor beta chain has just one count. A read error may explain this, as a much larger clone is one base away. Trimming took off 4 bases at V and 1 base at J, with 16 bases between the two ends. Per the germline V gene, CDR1 is LGHDT and CDR2 is YNNKEL (reference sequence). The CDR3 runs to 16 residues. The record originates from a study of CD8+CD57+ T cells in acquired aplastic anemia. Study information: Sorting CD4+ and CD8+ cells gave DNA averaging approximately 3 ug.

Profiles of TCR beta VDJ and CDR3 were generated from a genomic DNA template. TCRdb re-analysed the reads in MiXCR, keeping a single row per CDR3 protein. Altogether 90,000 to 130,000 distinct CDR3 sequences are present, 40% to 60% being singletons, with the ten largest covering around a third. This chain uses TRBV3-1 with TRBJ2-5; maybe TRBD2 (6 bases). Sequencing input: sorted CD4+, CD8+, or CD8+CD57+ T cells (not recorded which) from PBMCs. The receptor was derived from a human donor in good health, serving as a control. CDR3 sequence reads: CASSLPRLGPQETQYF. The CDR3 DNA reads as TGTGCCAGCAGCCTGCCGAGACTAGGTCCCCAAGAGACCCAGTACTTC.